These 31 T cell receptor beta chains came from one sample sequenced in a study of control samples from healthy donors and cancer patients. Generated by immunoSEQ multiplex PCR, the TCRdb table keeps only in-frame clones and is missing some. The sample lists about 55,000 clones, about 96% seen once, with approximately 1% in the top ten. Sequenced material: blood. These receptors were collected from a woman aged 18-35 years in good health.

The genes are TRBV21-1 and TRBJ1-2; the table assigns TRBD1, which was not confirmed against the DNA. TRBV21-1 is a pseudogene locus. The CDR3 has 18 amino acids. CDR3 nucleotides: TGTGCCAGCAGAAATAAAGACCCGACAGGGGGACAAACCTATGGCTACACCTTC. This encodes CASRNKDPTGGQTYGYTF.

The chain employs TRBV12-1 and TRBJ2-1; the D call in the table, TRBD2, was not verified against the DNA. TRBV12-1 represents a pseudogene. The CDR3 runs 15 residues. CDR3 coding DNA: TGTGCCAGCAGCTTTGACGGCGGGGGAGTAGATGAGCAGTTCTTC. Its translation: CASSFDGGGVDEQFF.

The chain employs TRBV7-3 and TRBJ1-2, with 8 bases that match TRBD1. This CDR3 is 12 amino acids long. Germline V gives CDR1 SGHTA, CDR2 FQGTGA. V gave up 4 bases and J gave up 10 bases; unmatched junction bases: 5. CDR3 coding DNA: TGTGCCAGCAGCTCCGGGACAGGAGACTACACCTTC. It specifies CASSSGTGDYTF. The full variable domain, rest sourced from reference TRBV7-3 and TRBJ1-2, is GAGVSQTPSNKVTEKGKYVELRCDPISGHTALYWYRQSLGQGPEFLIYFQGTGAADDSGLPNDRFFAVRPEGSVSTLKIQRTERGDSAVYLCASSSGTGDYTFGSGTRLTVV.

This chain links TRBV21-1 with TRBJ1-5. TRBV21-1 is deemed a pseudogene. The CDR3 totals 22 residues. The CDR3 bases are TGTGCCAGCAGCAAAGCGCCAGGTTCCCCCGGGCCATCACTGTGTAGCAATCAGCCCCAGCATTTT. Translation gives CASSKAPGSPGPSLCSNQPQHF.

V is TRBV25-1 and J is TRBJ2-1, with 9 nucleotides matching TRBD2. The CDR3 extends over 13 amino acids. Germline CDR1 reads MGHDK; CDR2 reads SYGVNS. V was pared by 1 base and J by 14 bases, with 6 bases of the junction left unmatched. The CDR3: CASSEWKRGVKFF. The CDR3 DNA reads TGTGCCAGCAGTGAATGGAAGCGGGGGGTAAAGTTCTTC.

The genes are TRBV6-6 and TRBJ1-5; 8 nucleotides align to TRBD1. V gave up 4 bases and J gave up 3 bases; unmatched junction bases: 8. CDR3 size: 16 residues. The V gene's germline CDR1 is MNHNY and CDR2 SVGAGI (reference sequence). The CDR3 spells CASSFDRDRINQPQHF. DNA of the CDR3: TGTGCCAGCAGTTTCGACCGGGACAGGATCAATCAGCCCCAGCATTTT.

The chain has TRBV6-1 and TRBJ2-3; 12 bases are shared with TRBD2. This CDR3 comprises 16 residues. Trimming at V came to 2 bases and at J to 1 base, leaving 1 base not matched to a gene. The germline V gene has CDR1 MNHNS and CDR2 SASEGT. CDR3 DNA sequence: TGTGCCAGCAGTGAATCTAGCGGGGGGGGCACAGATACGCAGTATTTT. Protein product: CASSESSGGGTDTQYF.

The gene calls are TRBV13 and TRBJ1-1; D gene unclear. The CDR3 totals 16 residues. V shed 0 bases and J shed 1 base, with 12 bases lying between them. Germline loops: CDR1 PRHDT, CDR2 FYEKMQ (reference sequence). CDR3 region: CASSLGGWVGNTEAFF. Written as DNA, the CDR3 is TGTGCCAGCAGCTTAGGGGGCTGGGTTGGGAACACTGAAGCTTTCTTT.

The chain joins TRBV6-5 to TRBJ1-2; 7 bases match TRBD1. The ends lost 2 bases at V and 5 bases at J; junction bases unmatched: 8. The CDR3 contains 15 residues. CDR1 and CDR2 (germline): MNHEY, SVGAGI. Here the CDR3 DNA reads TGTGCCAGCAGTTACGCTCCGGGACAGAAATATGGCTACACCTTC. It encodes CASSYAPGQKYGYTF.

The V and J genes are TRBV21-1 and TRBJ2-7. TRBV21-1 is designated a pseudogene. The CDR3 has 17 residues. In nucleotides, the CDR3 is TGTGCCAGCAGCAAAGGGGGCAGGGACCATTTCTCCTACGAGCAGTACTTC. Its translation: CASSKGGRDHFSYEQYF.

The chain has TRBV24-1 and TRBJ2-1, with D possibly being TRBD1 (5 bases). Trimming removed 1 base at V and 5 bases at J, with 11 bases between. CDR1 and CDR2 (germline): KGHDR, SFDVKD. This CDR3 comprises 15 residues. The CDR3 loop is CATSDFRDVNNEQFF. The DNA for the CDR3 is TGTGCCACCAGTGATTTCAGGGATGTCAACAATGAGCAGTTCTTC.

The chain joins TRBV12-3 or TRBV12-4 to TRBJ1-1, with a possible D match to TRBD1 (5 bases). CDR3 length: 13 residues. V lost 6 bases, J lost 1 base, and 9 bases lay in between. The CDR3 sequence is CASRQARNTEAFF. Written as DNA, the CDR3 is TGTGCCAGCAGACAGGCTCGGAACACTGAAGCTTTCTTT.

The chain combines TRBV6-1 with TRBJ1-1, with D tentatively TRBD1 (5 bases). The CDR3 loop spans 14 amino acids. V lost 2 bases, J lost 3 bases, and 10 bases lay in between. Germline loops: CDR1 MNHNS, CDR2 SASEGT. The CDR3 nucleotides are TGTGCCAGCAGTGAAAGGGGACTGTACACTGAAGCTTTCTTT. This codes for CASSERGLYTEAFF.

This rearrangement joins TRBV5-4 to TRBJ2-1; 9 nucleotides align to TRBD2. Germline CDR1 is SGHNT and CDR2 is YYREEE (reference sequence). Losses at the gene ends were 6 bases for V and 6 bases for J; bases not matched to a gene: 7. CDR3 length: 14 amino acids. Written as DNA, the CDR3 is TGTGCCAGCAAAGGAACTAGCGGGTTCAATGAGCAGTTCTTC. This encodes CASKGTSGFNEQFF.

V gene TRBV11-2 combines with J gene TRBJ1-6, with D perhaps matching TRBD1 (6 bases). The germline CDR1 and CDR2 sequences are SGHAT and FQNNGV. Trimming took 5 bases from V and 7 from J, leaving 15 bases between them. The CDR3 sequence is 15 residues long. CDR3 sequence reads: CASSPQGPGNSPLHF. The CDR3, as DNA: TGTGCCAGCAGCCCACAGGGTCCCGGGAATTCACCCCTCCACTTT.

In this sample, this clone turned up once. The chain has TRBV5-6 and TRBJ2-3; 11 bases align to TRBD2. The CDR3 length is 15 residues. V was clipped by 3 bases and J by 5 bases; unmatched bases: 5. Germline V gene sequence: CDR1 SGHDT, CDR2 YYEEEE. CDR3 sequence: CASSSPGLAEDTQYF. In DNA, the CDR3 is TGTGCCAGCAGCTCCCCGGGACTAGCGGAAGATACGCAGTATTTT.

V gene TRBV2 combines with J gene TRBJ1-6, with a tentative D call TRBD1 (6 bases). Germline lookup yields CDR1 SNHLY and CDR2 FYNNEI. There are 13 residues in the CDR3. Between the trimmed V and J ends, which lost 6 bases and 11 bases, there was a span of 14 bases. As DNA, the CDR3 is TGTGCCAGCAGCCTACAGGGTACAGCACCCCTCCACTTT. Translated: CASSLQGTAPLHF.

This clone was observed once. The chain uses TRBV6-5 and TRBJ2-5; a possible D gene is TRBD2 (6 bases). The CDR3 covers 16 residues. Germline values: CDR1 MNHEY, CDR2 SVGAGI. V lost 4 bases, J lost 5 bases, and 20 bases lay in between. The CDR3 DNA reads TGTGCCAGCAGTTTATATGGGGGGAGCGGTGGCGAGACCCAGTACTTC. Translation: CASSLYGGSGGETQYF.

This chain uses TRBV6-5 with TRBJ1-1, with 7 bases fitting TRBD1. CDR3 length: 15 amino acids. With 2 bases clipped from V and 1 base from J, the junction kept 4 bases outside the gene matches. CDR1 is MNHEY, CDR2 SVGAGI, per germline. The CDR3 loop reads CASSYKGAQNTEAFF. The CDR3 bases are TGTGCCAGCAGTTACAAGGGGGCCCAGAACACTGAAGCTTTCTTT.

The chain recombines TRBV29-1 with TRBJ2-7, with 7 positions matching TRBD1. V dropped 6 bases and J dropped 0; count of bases not matched to a gene: 5. Germline CDR1 SQVTM, CDR2 ANQGSEA. The CDR3 is 13 residues long. The CDR3: CSVGTADSYEQYF. The DNA of the CDR3 is TGCAGCGTCGGGACAGCCGACTCCTACGAGCAGTACTTC.

Worth noting for this clone: Germline and junction disagree at one end, which may indicate a read error. The V call is TRBV2, the J call TRBJ2-7; 8 nucleotides align to TRBD2. Germline CDR1 reads SNHLY; CDR2 reads FYNNEI. The CDR3 covers 14 residues. The CDR3 DNA is TGTGCCCGCAGAGGCGACGGGGGGGCGGGCGAGCAGTACTTC. It is translated as CARRGDGGAGEQYF.

The genes are TRBV2 and TRBJ1-5, with no clear D. Germline loops: CDR1 SNHLY, CDR2 FYNNEI. The CDR3 totals 18 residues. The V gene lost 1 base and the J gene lost 0 bases, with 16 bases spanning the gap. DNA for the CDR3: TGTGCCAGCAGTGAAGACCCAAAATTGAAATATAGCAATCAGCCCCAGCATTTT. This codes for CASSEDPKLKYSNQPQHF. The variable domain in full, completed from reference TRBV2 and TRBJ1-5, reads EPEVTQTPSHQVTQMGQEVILRCVPISNHLYFYWYRQILGQKVEFLVSFYNNEISEKSEIFDDQFSVERPDGSNFTLKIRSTKLEDSAMYFCASSEDPKLKYSNQPQHFGDGTRLSIL.

A few counts support this clone. The rearrangement links TRBV12-3 or TRBV12-4 to TRBJ1-2; perhaps TRBD1 as D (6 bases). The CDR3 is 13 amino acids. V lost 6 bases, J lost 8 bases, and 16 bases lay in between. The CDR3 DNA is TGTGCCAGCAGCAAACAGGGTCGACAGGGCTACACCTTC. It is translated as CASSKQGRQGYTF.

This clone showed up just once. The rearrangement uses TRBV7-8 and TRBJ2-3; 14 positions match TRBD2. The V and J ends lost 5 bases and 2 bases, in that order; junction bases with no gene match: 3. Per the germline V gene, CDR1 is SGHVS and CDR2 is FQNEAQ. CDR3 length: 16 amino acids. CDR3 region: CASSQGLAGATDTQYF. For the CDR3, the DNA is TGTGCCAGCAGCCAGGGACTAGCGGGGGCCACAGATACGCAGTATTTT.

The V and J genes are TRBV19 and TRBJ1-1; D unclear. Germline V gene data show CDR1 as LNHDA and CDR2 as SQIVND (reference sequence). Trimming left V 1 base short and J 0 bases short, with 6 bases between. The CDR3 totals 14 residues. CDR3 nucleotides: TGTGCCAGTAGTATAGGGAGGGTGAACACTGAAGCTTTCTTT. This sequence encodes CASSIGRVNTEAFF.

CDR3 DNA: TGTGCCAGCACCCCGACAGGGGGCTACGAGCAGTACTTC. Its protein product is CASTPTGGYEQYF. This chain joins TRBV28 and TRBJ2-7, with TRBD1 matching over 9 bases. CDR1 and CDR2 from the germline V gene are MDHEN and SYDVKM. This CDR3 is built from 13 residues. Trimming cost V 7 bases and J 3 bases; bases outside gene matches: 4.

V gene TRBV30 combines with J gene TRBJ1-6; 7 bases map to TRBD1. In germline, CDR1 is GTSNPN, CDR2 SVGIG (reference sequence). The junction had 2 bases not matched to a gene; V was cut back by 5 bases and J by 10 bases. The CDR3 sequence is 11 residues long. The CDR3, as DNA: TGTGCCTGGGACAGGGAATCACCCCTCCACTTT. It yields the protein CAWDRESPLHF.

The chain carries TRBV20-1 and TRBJ1-2; D call uncertain. Germline loops: CDR1 DFQATT, CDR2 SNEGSKA (reference sequence). Trimming removed 3 bases at V and 4 bases at J, with 6 bases between. The CDR3 has 11 residues. The CDR3 coding sequence is TGCAGTGCTAGCCATAGCTATGGCTACACCTTC. The encoded protein is CSASHSYGYTF.

The J gene is TRBJ1-4, the V gene TRBV20-1, with no clear D. V lost 3 bases and J lost 5, with 10 bases in between. Germline-derived CDR1 and CDR2 are DFQATT and SNEGSKA (reference sequence). This CDR3 is built from 13 residues. DNA for the CDR3: TGCAGTGCTAGTTCAGATGAGAATGAAAAACTGTTTTTT. This translates into CSASSDENEKLFF.

This clone was counted between two and nine times. This chain joins TRBV18 and TRBJ1-6; D unresolved. V was cut by 2 bases and J by 13 bases, with 12 bases left in between. CDR1 is KGHSH, CDR2 LQKENI, per germline. This CDR3 spans 13 amino acids. The CDR3 protein is CASSPGLGGPLHF. The CDR3 DNA follows: TGTGCCAGCTCACCAGGGTTAGGCGGGCCCCTCCACTTT. The whole variable domain, filled in from reference TRBV18 and TRBJ1-6, reads NAGVMQNPRHLVRRRGQEARLRCSPMKGHSHVYWYRQLPEEGLKFMVYLQKENIIDESGMPKERFSAEFPKEGPSILRIQQVVRGDSAAYFCASSPGLGGPLHFGNGTRLTVT.

The V and J genes are TRBV18 and TRBJ1-4; D is unresolved. V was cut by 3 bases and J by 0 bases, with 11 bases left in between. Germline CDR1 reads KGHSH; CDR2 reads LQKENI. The CDR3 is 16 amino acids. The CDR3: CASSPDGSATNEKLFF. Here the CDR3 DNA reads TGTGCCAGCTCACCGGACGGATCCGCAACTAATGAAAAACTGTTTTTT.